The present entry profiles one TCR beta chain with its context. This sample is part of a study of blood T cells in healthy people across ages. Isolation yielded PBMCs, at least 6.5 million per sample, in every case. Sample-barcoded 5' priming and a J-beta primer mix drove a second PCR of about 6 to 11 cycles. Using its own MiXCR run on the 5' RACE reads, TCRdb lists one record per CDR3 protein. The data hold over 1,500,000 distinct CDR3 sequences, with about 49% observed a single time. Deletions cut 5 bases from V and 8 bases from J, with 31 bases between. This CDR3 contains 19 residues. In germline, CDR1 is MNHEY, CDR2 SMNVEV (reference sequence).

Sample: blood. The genes are TRBV27 and TRBJ2-1; D not certain. The receptor was derived from a woman aged 40 to 50 in good health. Written as DNA, the CDR3 is TGTGCCAGCAGTACCCTCCGACTCGCTCGGGCGGTTGTATCATATGAGCAGTTCTTC. Translated, it gives CASSTLRLARAVVSYEQFF.